This is a list of T cell receptor beta chains from one sample in a study of blood T cell repertoires in COVID-19. Method: immunoSEQ multiplex PCR; TCRdb's copy keeps in-frame clones and lacks some. The sample contains 55,000 to 65,000 clones, 84% of which appear only once. The sequencing input was peripheral blood. These receptors were obtained from a woman aged 55 to 70 with acute or convalescent COVID-19. The CDR3 runs from the conserved cysteine through the conserved F or W. Each record gives: clone size, V gene, D gene, J gene, CDR3 protein, CDR3 DNA. D genes are given only for firm matches. Some rows mark clone size as missing; the rest say once, few, many or name a class of expanded clone.

abundance: -
v_gene: TRBV18
d_gene: -
j_gene: TRBJ1-2
CDR3aa: CASSPSGDYGYTF
CDR3nt: TGTGCCAGCTCACCGTCAGGGGACTACGGCTACACCTTC

abundance: once
v_gene: TRBV5-1
d_gene: TRBD1
j_gene: TRBJ1-1
CDR3aa: CASSSQGGTEAFF
CDR3nt: TGCGCCAGCAGTTCCCAGGGGGGCACTGAAGCTTTCTTT

abundance: -
v_gene: TRBV12-3/TRBV12-4
d_gene: TRBD2
j_gene: TRBJ2-1
CDR3aa: CASLAGGRWEQFF
CDR3nt: TGTGCCAGTCTAGCGGGGGGCCGGTGGGAGCAGTTCTTC

abundance: -
v_gene: TRBV18
d_gene: -
j_gene: TRBJ2-3
CDR3aa: CASSPREGSTDTQYF
CDR3nt: TGTGCCAGCTCACCTAGAGAGGGAAGCACAGATACGCAGTATTTT

abundance: -
v_gene: TRBV3-1/TRBV3-2
d_gene: -
j_gene: TRBJ1-2
CDR3aa: CASSQERDLGYTF
CDR3nt: TGTGCCAGCAGCCAAGAAAGGGACTTAGGCTACACCTTC

abundance: -
v_gene: TRBV3-1/TRBV3-2
d_gene: TRBD1
j_gene: TRBJ1-2
CDR3aa: CASSLVGAGQVRVLTF
CDR3nt: TGTGCCAGCAGCCTGGTGGGGGCTGGACAGGTCCGGGTTTTAACCTTC

abundance: -
v_gene: TRBV12-3/TRBV12-4
d_gene: -
j_gene: TRBJ2-3
CDR3aa: CASRRLGADTQYF
CDR3nt: TGTGCCAGTCGGCGACTAGGTGCAGATACGCAGTATTTT

abundance: -
v_gene: TRBV5-5
d_gene: TRBD1
j_gene: TRBJ1-4
CDR3aa: CASSRDRAVEKLFF
CDR3nt: TGTGCCAGCAGCAGGGACAGGGCGGTGGAAAAACTGTTTTTT

abundance: few
v_gene: TRBV11-2
d_gene: -
j_gene: TRBJ1-6
CDR3aa: CASSLEGGESSPLHF
CDR3nt: TGTGCCAGCAGCTTAGAAGGAGGGGAGAGTTCACCCCTCCACTTT

abundance: -
v_gene: TRBV5-3
d_gene: -
j_gene: TRBJ1-5
CDR3aa: CARSLAPGMGYSNQPQHF
CDR3nt: TGTGCCAGAAGCTTGGCTCCAGGGATGGGATATAGCAATCAGCCCCAGCATTTT

abundance: -
v_gene: TRBV27
d_gene: TRBD1
j_gene: TRBJ1-1
CDR3aa: CASNRGTEAFF
CDR3nt: TGTGCCAGCAACAGGGGAACTGAAGCTTTCTTT

abundance: -
v_gene: TRBV6-5
d_gene: TRBD1
j_gene: TRBJ1-4
CDR3aa: CASSYGQGGEKLFF
CDR3nt: TGTGCCAGCAGTTATGGACAGGGTGGAGAAAAACTGTTTTTT

abundance: -
v_gene: TRBV2
d_gene: TRBD1
j_gene: TRBJ1-2
CDR3aa: CASSEAGQGSGGYTF
CDR3nt: TGTGCCAGCAGTGAAGCGGGACAGGGCAGCGGTGGCTACACCTTC

abundance: -
v_gene: TRBV12-3/TRBV12-4
d_gene: -
j_gene: TRBJ2-3
CDR3aa: CASSPSRGTQYF
CDR3nt: TGTGCCAGCAGTCCCTCTAGAGGTACGCAGTATTTT

abundance: -
v_gene: TRBV10-3
d_gene: TRBD1
j_gene: TRBJ2-2
CDR3aa: CAISGRQGRSGELFF
CDR3nt: TGTGCCATCAGTGGCCGACAGGGTCGGTCCGGGGAGCTGTTTTTT

abundance: -
v_gene: TRBV12-3/TRBV12-4
d_gene: -
j_gene: TRBJ1-1
CDR3aa: CASSFGGYTEAFF
CDR3nt: TGTGCCAGCAGTTTTGGCGGGTACACTGAAGCTTTCTTT

abundance: -
v_gene: TRBV11-1
d_gene: TRBD1
j_gene: TRBJ2-7
CDR3aa: CASSPDRGAYEQYF
CDR3nt: TGTGCCAGCAGCCCAGACAGGGGCGCCTACGAGCAGTACTTC

abundance: once
v_gene: TRBV19
d_gene: TRBD2
j_gene: TRBJ2-3
CDR3aa: CASSTLAGGQDTQYF
CDR3nt: TGTGCCAGTAGTACCCTAGCGGGGGGGCAAGATACGCAGTATTTT

abundance: few
v_gene: TRBV5-1
d_gene: TRBD2
j_gene: TRBJ2-2
CDR3aa: CARSRDGGGPTGELFF
CDR3nt: TGCGCCCGCAGCCGGGACGGGGGGGGTCCCACCGGGGAGCTGTTTTTT

abundance: -
v_gene: TRBV6-5
d_gene: TRBD1
j_gene: TRBJ1-3
CDR3aa: CASSYRPPGQGNTIYF
CDR3nt: TGTGCCAGCAGTTACCGTCCCCCGGGACAGGGAAACACCATATATTTT

abundance: -
v_gene: TRBV10-3
d_gene: -
j_gene: TRBJ2-4
CDR3aa: CAISEGTVSRQKNIQYF
CDR3nt: TGTGCCATCAGTGAGGGTACTGTCTCTCGACAGAAAAACATTCAGTACTTC

abundance: -
v_gene: TRBV6-5
d_gene: TRBD1
j_gene: TRBJ1-1
CDR3aa: CASSRQGGLNTEAFF
CDR3nt: TGTGCCAGCAGCAGACAGGGGGGATTGAACACTGAAGCTTTCTTT

abundance: -
v_gene: TRBV11-2
d_gene: -
j_gene: TRBJ1-1
CDR3aa: CASSLRTVNTEAFF
CDR3nt: TGTGCCAGCAGCTTAAGAACGGTGAACACTGAAGCTTTCTTT

abundance: -
v_gene: TRBV20-1
d_gene: TRBD1
j_gene: TRBJ1-5
CDR3aa: CSASRDSYSNQPQHF
CDR3nt: TGCAGTGCTAGTCGGGACAGTTATAGCAATCAGCCCCAGCATTTT

abundance: -
v_gene: TRBV5-1
d_gene: -
j_gene: TRBJ1-1
CDR3aa: CASSSRVATTEAFF
CDR3nt: TGCGCCAGCAGCAGCAGGGTTGCTACCACTGAAGCTTTCTTT

abundance: -
v_gene: TRBV6-5
d_gene: -
j_gene: TRBJ1-3
CDR3aa: CASSPSGASGNTIYF
CDR3nt: TGTGCCAGCAGTCCATCCGGAGCCTCTGGAAACACCATATATTTT

abundance: medium-sized
v_gene: TRBV2
d_gene: TRBD1
j_gene: TRBJ1-1
CDR3aa: CASRVDRGGEAFF
CDR3nt: TGTGCCAGCAGGGTAGACAGGGGCGGTGAAGCTTTCTTT

abundance: -
v_gene: TRBV9
d_gene: -
j_gene: TRBJ2-2
CDR3aa: CASSPRQGGNTGELFF
CDR3nt: TGTGCCAGCAGCCCACGGCAGGGGGGGAACACCGGGGAGCTGTTTTTT

abundance: -
v_gene: TRBV7-3
d_gene: TRBD2
j_gene: TRBJ2-3
CDR3aa: CASSFRDYQDTQYF
CDR3nt: TGTGCCAGCAGCTTCCGGGACTACCAAGATACGCAGTATTTT

abundance: -
v_gene: TRBV5-1
d_gene: TRBD2
j_gene: TRBJ2-2
CDR3aa: CASSLRLAGGNTGELFF
CDR3nt: TGCGCCAGCAGCCTTAGACTAGCGGGGGGGAACACCGGGGAGCTGTTTTTT

abundance: -
v_gene: TRBV7-3
d_gene: -
j_gene: TRBJ1-1
CDR3aa: CASSPGPGNTEAFF
CDR3nt: TGTGCCAGCAGCCCCGGTCCGGGGAACACTGAAGCTTTCTTT

abundance: few
v_gene: TRBV3-1/TRBV3-2
d_gene: TRBD1
j_gene: TRBJ1-6
CDR3aa: CASSQGARSPLHF
CDR3nt: TGTGCCAGCTCACAGGGGGCGCGTTCACCCCTCCACTTT

abundance: -
v_gene: TRBV15
d_gene: TRBD1
j_gene: TRBJ1-2
CDR3aa: CATSRAGGYGYTF
CDR3nt: TGTGCCACCAGCAGAGCAGGGGGGTATGGCTACACCTTC

abundance: -
v_gene: TRBV7-6
d_gene: -
j_gene: TRBJ1-1
CDR3aa: CASSSYQLNTEAFF
CDR3nt: TGTGCCAGCAGCTCTTATCAGTTGAACACTGAAGCTTTCTTT

abundance: -
v_gene: TRBV6-1
d_gene: -
j_gene: TRBJ1-3
CDR3aa: CASSEAPVPGNTIYF
CDR3nt: TGTGCCAGCAGTGAAGCCCCAGTCCCTGGAAACACCATATATTTT

abundance: once
v_gene: TRBV19
d_gene: TRBD1
j_gene: TRBJ2-3
CDR3aa: CASSMQGAGTDTQYF
CDR3nt: TGTGCCAGTAGTATGCAGGGGGCCGGCACAGATACGCAGTATTTT

abundance: -
v_gene: TRBV9
d_gene: TRBD2
j_gene: TRBJ2-2
CDR3aa: CASSVGRGGHGELFF
CDR3nt: TGTGCCAGCAGCGTAGGACGGGGGGGCCACGGGGAGCTGTTTTTT

abundance: once
v_gene: TRBV19
d_gene: TRBD1
j_gene: TRBJ2-2
CDR3aa: CASTGTGNTGELFF
CDR3nt: TGTGCCAGTACCGGGACAGGGAACACCGGGGAGCTGTTTTTT

abundance: -
v_gene: TRBV5-4
d_gene: TRBD2
j_gene: TRBJ2-5
CDR3aa: CASSIGTSGRETQYF
CDR3nt: TGTGCCAGCAGCATCGGGACTAGCGGGCGGGAGACCCAGTACTTC

abundance: -
v_gene: TRBV7-2
d_gene: TRBD1
j_gene: TRBJ1-3
CDR3aa: CASSLTGGGGNTIYF
CDR3nt: TGTGCCAGCAGCTTGACAGGGGGCGGTGGAAACACCATATATTTT

abundance: -
v_gene: TRBV6-6
d_gene: TRBD1
j_gene: TRBJ2-7
CDR3aa: CASSSSATGGYEQYF
CDR3nt: TGTGCCAGCAGTTCCTCTGCGACAGGGGGCTACGAGCAGTACTTC

abundance: -
v_gene: TRBV4-1
d_gene: TRBD1
j_gene: TRBJ1-1
CDR3aa: CASSQYGTGNDGSTEAFF
CDR3nt: TGCGCCAGCAGCCAATATGGGACAGGGAATGATGGGAGCACTGAAGCTTTCTTT

abundance: -
v_gene: TRBV3-1/TRBV3-2
d_gene: TRBD1
j_gene: TRBJ1-1
CDR3aa: CASSRDSSTEAFF
CDR3nt: TGTGCCAGCAGCCGGGACAGTTCCACTGAAGCTTTCTTT

abundance: -
v_gene: TRBV11-2
d_gene: -
j_gene: TRBJ2-1
CDR3aa: CASSLGREGQFF
CDR3nt: TGTGCCAGCAGCTTGGGGCGGGAAGGGCAGTTCTTC

abundance: -
v_gene: TRBV10-3
d_gene: TRBD1
j_gene: TRBJ1-2
CDR3aa: CAISLGQVDGYTF
CDR3nt: TGTGCCATCAGCTTAGGACAGGTTGATGGCTACACCTTC

abundance: -
v_gene: TRBV5-1
d_gene: TRBD1
j_gene: TRBJ2-5
CDR3aa: CASRRTGADQETQYF
CDR3nt: TGCGCCAGCAGACGGACAGGGGCGGATCAAGAGACCCAGTACTTC

abundance: once
v_gene: TRBV5-6
d_gene: -
j_gene: TRBJ1-5
CDR3aa: CASSQTGYNQPQHF
CDR3nt: TGTGCCAGCAGCCAGACAGGTTACAATCAGCCCCAGCATTTT

abundance: -
v_gene: TRBV27
d_gene: TRBD1
j_gene: TRBJ1-1
CDR3aa: CASGRDRGPGTEAFF
CDR3nt: TGTGCCAGCGGTCGGGACAGGGGGCCGGGCACTGAAGCTTTCTTT

abundance: -
v_gene: TRBV19
d_gene: TRBD1
j_gene: TRBJ2-1
CDR3aa: CASSVSRGRYIFF
CDR3nt: TGTGCCAGTAGTGTCTCCAGGGGGCGTTATATCTTCTTC

abundance: -
v_gene: TRBV9
d_gene: TRBD2
j_gene: TRBJ2-1
CDR3aa: CASSAPLVAGGIAYNEQFF
CDR3nt: TGTGCCAGCAGCGCCCCGCTGGTAGCGGGGGGTATAGCCTACAATGAGCAGTTCTTC

abundance: -
v_gene: TRBV5-6
d_gene: TRBD1
j_gene: TRBJ2-7
CDR3aa: CASSLPGQGGSYEQYF
CDR3nt: TGTGCCAGCAGCTTACCGGGACAGGGGGGGTCCTACGAGCAGTACTTC